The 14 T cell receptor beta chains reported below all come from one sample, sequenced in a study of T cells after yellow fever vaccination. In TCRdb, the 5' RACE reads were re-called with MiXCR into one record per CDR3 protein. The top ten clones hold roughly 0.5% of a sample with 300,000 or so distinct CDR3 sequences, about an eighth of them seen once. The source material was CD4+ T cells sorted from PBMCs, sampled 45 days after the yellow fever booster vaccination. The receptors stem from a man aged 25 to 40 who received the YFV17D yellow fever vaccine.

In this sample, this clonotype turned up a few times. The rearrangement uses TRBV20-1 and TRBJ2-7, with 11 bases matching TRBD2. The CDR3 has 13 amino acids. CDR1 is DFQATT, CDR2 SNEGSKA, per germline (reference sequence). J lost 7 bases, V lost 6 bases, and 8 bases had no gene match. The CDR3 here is CSASTSGTREQYF. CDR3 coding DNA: TGCAGTGCCTCGACTAGCGGGACTCGGGAGCAGTACTTC.

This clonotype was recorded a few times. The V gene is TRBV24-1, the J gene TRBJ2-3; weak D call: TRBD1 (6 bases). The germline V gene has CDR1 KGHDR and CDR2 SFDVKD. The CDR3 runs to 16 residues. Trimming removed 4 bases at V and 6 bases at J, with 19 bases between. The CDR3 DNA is TGTGCCACCAGTGAACCCGGGACACCGGGGCCGGATACGCAGTATTTT. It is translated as CATSEPGTPGPDTQYF.

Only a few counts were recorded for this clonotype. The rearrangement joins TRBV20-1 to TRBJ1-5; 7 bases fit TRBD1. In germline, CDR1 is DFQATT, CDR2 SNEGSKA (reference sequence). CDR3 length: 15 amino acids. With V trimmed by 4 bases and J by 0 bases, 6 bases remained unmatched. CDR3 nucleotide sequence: TGCAGTGCTACCCGGGACAGCTATAGCAATCAGCCCCAGCATTTT. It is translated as CSATRDSYSNQPQHF.

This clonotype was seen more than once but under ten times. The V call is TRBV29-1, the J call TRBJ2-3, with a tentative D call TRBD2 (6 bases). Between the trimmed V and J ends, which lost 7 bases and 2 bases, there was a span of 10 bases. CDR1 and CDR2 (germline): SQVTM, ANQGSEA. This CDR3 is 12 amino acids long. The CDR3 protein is CSGGEVTDTQYF. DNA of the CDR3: TGCAGCGGGGGGGAGGTCACAGATACGCAGTATTTT.

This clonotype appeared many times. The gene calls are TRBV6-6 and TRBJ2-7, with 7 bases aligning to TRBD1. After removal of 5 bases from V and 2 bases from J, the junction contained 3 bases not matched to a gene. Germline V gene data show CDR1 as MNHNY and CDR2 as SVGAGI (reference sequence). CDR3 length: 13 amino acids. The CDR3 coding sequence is TGTGCCAGCAGTGGGGGACAGACCTACGAGCAGTACTTC. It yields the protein CASSGGQTYEQYF.

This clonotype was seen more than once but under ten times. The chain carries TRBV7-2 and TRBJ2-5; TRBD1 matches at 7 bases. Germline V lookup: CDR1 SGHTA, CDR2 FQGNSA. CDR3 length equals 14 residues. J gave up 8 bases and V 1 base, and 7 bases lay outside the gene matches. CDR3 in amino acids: CASSLEQGSRTQYF. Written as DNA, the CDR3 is TGTGCCAGCAGCTTAGAACAGGGGTCAAGAACCCAGTACTTC.

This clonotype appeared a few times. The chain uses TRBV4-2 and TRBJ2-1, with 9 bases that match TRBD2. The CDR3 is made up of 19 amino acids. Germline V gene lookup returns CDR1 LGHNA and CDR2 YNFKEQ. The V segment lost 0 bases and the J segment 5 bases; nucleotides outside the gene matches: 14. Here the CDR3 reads CASSQDPRSSSGSDNEQFF. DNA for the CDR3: TGTGCCAGCAGCCAAGATCCCCGAAGCAGTAGCGGGAGCGACAATGAGCAGTTCTTC.

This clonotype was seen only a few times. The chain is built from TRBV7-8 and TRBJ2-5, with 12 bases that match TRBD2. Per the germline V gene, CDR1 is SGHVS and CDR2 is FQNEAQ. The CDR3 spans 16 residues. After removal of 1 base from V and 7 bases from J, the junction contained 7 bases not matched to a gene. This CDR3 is CASSLVLASGRGTQYF. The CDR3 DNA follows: TGTGCCAGCAGCTTAGTGCTAGCTAGCGGGAGGGGGACCCAGTACTTC.

CDR3 sequence reads: CSVPTSGKGNEQFF. DNA of the CDR3: TGCAGTGTTCCCACTAGCGGGAAGGGCAATGAGCAGTTCTTC. The rearrangement links TRBV20-1 to TRBJ2-1; 10 positions agree with TRBD2. The ends lost 7 bases at V and 6 bases at J; junction bases unmatched: 9. CDR1 DFQATT and CDR2 SNEGSKA come from the germline V gene (reference sequence). This CDR3 comprises 14 residues.

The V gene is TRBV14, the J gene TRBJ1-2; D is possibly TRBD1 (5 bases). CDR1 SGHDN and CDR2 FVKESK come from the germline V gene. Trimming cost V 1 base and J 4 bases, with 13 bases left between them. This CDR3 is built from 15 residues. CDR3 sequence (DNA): TGTGCCAGCAGCCAAGGGACACTAGGACGCTATGGCTACACCTTC. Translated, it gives CASSQGTLGRYGYTF.

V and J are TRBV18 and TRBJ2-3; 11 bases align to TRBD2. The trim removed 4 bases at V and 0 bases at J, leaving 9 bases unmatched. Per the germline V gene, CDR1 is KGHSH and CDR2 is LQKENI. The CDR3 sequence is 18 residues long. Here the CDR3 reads CASSHWLAGGSSTDTQYF. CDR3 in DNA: TGTGCCAGCTCACACTGGCTAGCGGGAGGATCTAGCACAGATACGCAGTATTTT.

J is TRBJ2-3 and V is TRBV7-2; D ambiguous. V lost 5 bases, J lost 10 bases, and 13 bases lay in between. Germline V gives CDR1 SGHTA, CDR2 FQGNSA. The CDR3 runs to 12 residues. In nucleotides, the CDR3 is TGTGCCAGCAGCCCTCGGTGGGTGGCGCAGTATTTT. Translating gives CASSPRWVAQYF.

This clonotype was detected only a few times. The CDR3 DNA follows: TGCGCCAGCAGCGTGGATAGCGGGAGTCGGTACGAGCAGTACTTC. It specifies CASSVDSGSRYEQYF. V and J are TRBV5-1 and TRBJ2-7, with TRBD2 matching 9 bases. V shed 4 bases and J 4 bases; nucleotides not matched to a gene: 9. In germline, CDR1 is SGHRS, CDR2 YFSETQ. This CDR3 has 15 residues.

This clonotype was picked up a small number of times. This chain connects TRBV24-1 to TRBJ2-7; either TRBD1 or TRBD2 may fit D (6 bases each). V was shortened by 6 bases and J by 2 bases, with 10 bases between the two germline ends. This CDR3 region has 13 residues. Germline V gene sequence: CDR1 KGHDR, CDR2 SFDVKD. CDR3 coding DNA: TGTGCCACCAGTCAAGGGGGGACCTACGAGCAGTACTTC. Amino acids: CATSQGGTYEQYF.